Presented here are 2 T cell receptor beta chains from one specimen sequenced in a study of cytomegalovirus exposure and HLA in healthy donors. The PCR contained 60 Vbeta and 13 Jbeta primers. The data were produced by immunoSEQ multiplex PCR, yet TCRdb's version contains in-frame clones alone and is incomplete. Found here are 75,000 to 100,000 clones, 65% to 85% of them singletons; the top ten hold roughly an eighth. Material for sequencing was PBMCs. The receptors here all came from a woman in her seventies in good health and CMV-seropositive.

CDR3 nucleotides: TGTGCCAGTAGTCTCCGGAATCAGCCCCAGCATTTT. As protein: CASSLRNQPQHF. The chain joins TRBV19 to TRBJ1-5; D gene uncertain. This CDR3 is built from 12 residues. Looked up from germline, CDR1 is LNHDA and CDR2 is SQIVND (reference sequence). Deletions cut 5 bases from V and 4 bases from J, with 6 bases between.

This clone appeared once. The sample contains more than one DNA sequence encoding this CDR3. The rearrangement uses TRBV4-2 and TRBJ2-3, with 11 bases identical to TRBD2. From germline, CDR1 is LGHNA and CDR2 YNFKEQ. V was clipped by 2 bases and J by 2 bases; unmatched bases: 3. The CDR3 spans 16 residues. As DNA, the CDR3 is TGTGCCAGCAGCCAACTAGCGGGGGGTAACACAGATACGCAGTATTTT. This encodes CASSQLAGGNTDTQYF.